The 20 T cell receptor beta chains below all came from one sample that was sequenced in a study of T-cell reconstitution after alpha-beta-depleted transplantation in children. Unique molecular identifiers were incorporated into the prepared TCRbeta library. Each CDR3 protein gets one entry after TCRdb re-called the PCR reads with MiXCR. The sample records about 78,000 distinct CDR3 sequences, 12% to 15% being singletons. The sample was PBMCs, mostly from graft donor cells, taken 180 days after TCRalphabeta/CD19-depleted stem cell transplant. The receptors were sampled from a male patient aged 2-15 years who had a stem cell transplant for acute lymphoblastic leukemia, so the T cells may come from the graft donor.

The V call is TRBV28, the J call TRBJ2-3, with D possibly being TRBD1 (6 bases). Germline V CDR1 and CDR2: MDHEN, SYDVKM. This CDR3 spans 15 amino acids. V dropped 0 bases and J dropped 1 base, with 8 bases sitting between them. The CDR3 DNA sequence: TGTGCCAGCAGTTTATGGGGGGCCGGCACAGATACGCAGTATTTT. This translates into CASSLWGAGTDTQYF.

This clonotype was counted many times. V gene TRBV7-8 combines with J gene TRBJ2-7; TRBD1 matches at 7 bases. V shed 1 base and J 2 bases; nucleotides not matched to a gene: 5. Per the germline V gene, CDR1 is SGHVS and CDR2 is FQNEAQ. CDR3 length equals 15 residues. CDR3: CASSLGLGTAYEQYF. The DNA for the CDR3 is TGTGCCAGCAGCTTAGGCCTCGGGACAGCCTACGAGCAGTACTTC.

This clonotype was found many times. The chain employs TRBV5-1 and TRBJ1-5, with a weak D call TRBD1 (6 bases). The CDR3 spans 17 residues. From germline, CDR1 is SGHRS and CDR2 YFSETQ. Trimming shortened V by 3 bases and J by 0 bases, and 16 bases separated the two germline ends. This CDR3 reads CASSYGGGAYSNQPQHF. For the CDR3, the DNA is TGCGCCAGCAGCTACGGAGGGGGAGCATATAGCAATCAGCCCCAGCATTTT.

The chain carries TRBV7-9 and TRBJ2-7, with no clear D. There are 15 residues in the CDR3. Germline V gene lookup returns CDR1 SEHNR and CDR2 FQNEAQ (reference sequence). The V gene lost 4 bases and the J gene lost 3 bases, with 16 bases spanning the gap. The CDR3 loop reads CASSSSKELGYEQYF. The CDR3 DNA reads TGTGCCAGCAGCTCTTCGAAAGAGCTCGGCTACGAGCAGTACTTC.

The V gene is TRBV9, the J gene TRBJ2-1; D is possibly TRBD2 (6 bases). This CDR3 is 15 amino acids long. V lost 2 bases and J lost 3, with 12 bases in between. The V gene's germline CDR1 is SGDLS and CDR2 YYNGEE. The CDR3 DNA reads as TGTGCCAGCAGCGTGGAGGGTTCTCACTACAATGAGCAGTTCTTC. It is translated as CASSVEGSHYNEQFF. The whole variable domain, remainder taken from reference TRBV9 and TRBJ2-1, is DSGVTQTPKHLITATGQRVTLRCSPRSGDLSVYWYQQSLDQGLQFLIQYYNGEERAKGNILERFSAQQFPDLHSELNLSSLELGDSALYFCASSVEGSHYNEQFFGPGTRLTVL.

The sample holds many counts of this clonotype. The gene calls are TRBV5-1 and TRBJ2-4; D possibly corresponds to TRBD1 (6 bases). The CDR3 length is 20 residues. Deletions cut 2 bases from V and 0 bases from J, with 24 bases between. The germline V gene has CDR1 SGHRS and CDR2 YFSETQ. The CDR3 reads CASSFSPYDRTILAKNIQYF. CDR3 nucleotides: TGCGCCAGCAGCTTCTCCCCCTACGACAGGACCATTTTAGCCAAAAACATTCAGTACTTC.

This clonotype was observed a handful of times. J is TRBJ2-5 and V is TRBV5-1; maybe TRBD1 (6 bases). V dropped 1 base and J dropped 2 bases, with 15 bases sitting between them. CDR1 is SGHRS, CDR2 YFSETQ, per germline. The CDR3 sequence is 16 residues long. CDR3 nucleotides: TGCGCCAGCAGCTTGTATGGACAGCTATCTCAAGAGACCCAGTACTTC. This codes for CASSLYGQLSQETQYF.

About this clonotype: Mismatch with germline at one junction end may stem from a read error. The chain combines TRBV7-6 with TRBJ2-3; 12 nucleotides agree with TRBD1. The CDR3 runs to 22 residues. Germline V CDR1 and CDR2: SGHVS, FNYEAQ. The DNA of the CDR3 is TGTGCTAGCAGCCCCGGGACAGGGGGCTTGGGCAAGGCGGGAGCTCTCAGGAATACGCAGTATTTT. Its translation is CASSPGTGGLGKAGALRNTQYF.

Concerning this clonotype itself: A junction end diverges from the germline sequence, so it may reflect a read error. V is TRBV18 and J is TRBJ1-3; D is possibly TRBD1 (6 bases). Germline V CDR1 and CDR2: KGHSH, LQKENI. There are 11 residues in the CDR3. CDR3: CATSPRDTIYF. The CDR3 nucleotides read TGTGCCACCTCCCCGAGGGACACTATATATTTT.

The rearrangement joins TRBV7-9 to TRBJ2-7; 9 bases agree with TRBD1. The CDR3 loop spans 15 amino acids. The V gene end was trimmed by 5 bases and the J gene end by 3 bases; junction bases not matched to a gene: 8. The germline gives CDR1 SEHNR, CDR2 FQNEAQ (reference sequence). CDR3 protein: CASSKHRDRDYEQYF. CDR3 in DNA: TGTGCCAGCAGCAAACACCGGGACAGGGACTACGAGCAGTACTTC.

This clonotype showed up just a few times. The genes are TRBV18 and TRBJ2-2, with 9 bases identical to TRBD1. V was clipped by 4 bases and J by 4 bases; unmatched bases: 7. The germline gives CDR1 KGHSH, CDR2 LQKENI. This CDR3 is built from 16 residues. CDR3 nucleotide sequence: TGTGCCAGCTCACTAGCTCCGGGACAGGGCACCGGGGAGCTGTTTTTT. It translates to CASSLAPGQGTGELFF.

This chain links TRBV7-2 with TRBJ2-1, with 7 bases fitting TRBD1. Trimming removed 4 bases from V and 9 bases from J; junction bases left unmatched: 6. The CDR3 totals 13 residues. Germline V gives CDR1 SGHTA, CDR2 FQGNSA. CDR3 protein: CASSSLTGIEQFF. The CDR3 DNA sequence: TGTGCCAGCAGCTCTCTGACAGGGATTGAGCAGTTCTTC.

J is TRBJ2-7 and V is TRBV10-3; 7 nucleotides match TRBD2. V trimming: 4 bases; J trimming: 6 bases; junction bases outside the gene matches: 6. The germline CDR1 and CDR2 sequences are ENHRY and SYGVKD. The CDR3 runs to 13 residues. The CDR3 reads CAISAAGVFEQYF. The CDR3 region has the DNA TGTGCCATCAGTGCCGCGGGAGTTTTCGAGCAGTACTTC.

This chain joins TRBV7-3 and TRBJ1-2, with 7 bases lining up with TRBD1. CDR1 SGHTA and CDR2 FQGTGA come from the germline V gene. The CDR3 is made up of 15 amino acids. After removal of 1 base from V and 2 bases from J, the junction contained 4 bases not matched to a gene. The DNA for the CDR3 is TGTGCCAGCAGCTTAATAAGACAGGGCAACTATGGCTACACCTTC. Its protein product is CASSLIRQGNYGYTF.

This chain uses TRBV20-1 with TRBJ2-1; D remains ambiguous. Looked up from germline, CDR1 is DFQATT and CDR2 is SNEGSKA (reference sequence). V gave up 0 bases and J gave up 0 bases, with 9 bases separating them. The CDR3 length is 15 residues. CDR3 coding DNA: TGCAGTGCTAGAGAGGTCACCAGCTCCTACAATGAGCAGTTCTTC. This sequence encodes CSAREVTSSYNEQFF.

The chain uses TRBV2 and TRBJ2-1, with a tentative D call TRBD1 (6 bases). Germline V gives CDR1 SNHLY, CDR2 FYNNEI. The CDR3 consists of 15 residues. V dropped 3 bases and J dropped 7 bases, with 16 bases sitting between them. CDR3 residues: CASSDPDSWPNEQFF. The CDR3 DNA reads TGTGCCAGCAGTGACCCGGACAGTTGGCCTAATGAGCAGTTCTTC.

There are a few counts of this clonotype. The V gene is TRBV5-6, the J gene TRBJ2-2; unclear D gene. V gave up 3 bases and J gave up 6 bases, with 21 bases separating them. CDR3 size: 17 residues. CDR1 SGHDT and CDR2 YYEEEE come from the germline V gene. The chain's CDR3 is CASSWTLGIRSPGELFF. In DNA form, the CDR3 reads TGTGCCAGCAGCTGGACGTTAGGGATCCGGTCACCCGGGGAGCTGTTTTTT.

This clonotype was observed a few times. The chain carries TRBV5-6 and TRBJ1-4; no definite D call. The germline V gene encodes CDR1 SGHDT and CDR2 YYEEEE. Trimming took 0 bases from V and 1 from J, leaving 7 bases between them. The CDR3 consists of 15 residues. CDR3 sequence reads: CASSLGLETNEKLFF. CDR3 sequence (DNA): TGTGCCAGCAGCTTGGGCCTAGAAACTAATGAAAAACTGTTTTTT.

This clonotype has just a few counts. CDR3 residues: CASRYGTGISDTEAFF. CDR3 DNA sequence: TGTGCCAGCAGGTACGGGACAGGGATTTCAGACACTGAAGCTTTCTTT. The V call is TRBV3-1, the J call TRBJ1-1; 9 bases map to TRBD1. The CDR3 has 16 residues. Germline CDR1 LGHDT, CDR2 YNNKEL (reference sequence). The V and J ends lost 6 bases and 3 bases, in that order; junction bases with no gene match: 11.

The chain couples TRBV6-1 to TRBJ1-1; 7 nucleotides match TRBD1. This CDR3 region has 16 residues. The V gene's germline CDR1 is MNHNS and CDR2 SASEGT. V dropped 6 bases and J dropped 0; count of bases not matched to a gene: 10. Written as DNA, the CDR3 is TGTGCCAGCAGCTCTTCAGGGGGTCTTTTGAACACTGAAGCTTTCTTT. This gives the protein CASSSSGGLLNTEAFF.